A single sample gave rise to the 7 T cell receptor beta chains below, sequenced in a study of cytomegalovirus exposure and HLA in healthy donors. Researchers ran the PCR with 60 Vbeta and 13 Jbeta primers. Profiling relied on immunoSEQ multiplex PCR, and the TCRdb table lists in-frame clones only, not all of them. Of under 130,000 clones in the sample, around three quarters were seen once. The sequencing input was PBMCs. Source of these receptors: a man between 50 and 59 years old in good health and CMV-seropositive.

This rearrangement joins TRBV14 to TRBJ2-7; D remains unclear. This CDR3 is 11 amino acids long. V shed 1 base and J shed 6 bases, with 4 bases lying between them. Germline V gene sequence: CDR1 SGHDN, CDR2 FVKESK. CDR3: CASSQGSEQYF. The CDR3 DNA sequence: TGTGCCAGCAGCCAAGGCAGCGAGCAGTACTTC. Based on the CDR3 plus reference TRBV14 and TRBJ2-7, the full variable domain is EAGVTQFPSHSVIEKGQTVTLRCDPISGHDNLYWYRRVMGKEIKFLLHFVKESKQDESGMPNNRFLAERTGGTYSTLKVQPAELEDSGVYFCASSQGSEQYFGPGTRLTVT.

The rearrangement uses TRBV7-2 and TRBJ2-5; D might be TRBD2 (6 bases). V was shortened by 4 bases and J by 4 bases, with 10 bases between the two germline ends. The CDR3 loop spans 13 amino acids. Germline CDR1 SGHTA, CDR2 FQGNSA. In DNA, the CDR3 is TGTGCCAGCAGCTATGGACTAAGAGAGACCCAGTACTTC. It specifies CASSYGLRETQYF. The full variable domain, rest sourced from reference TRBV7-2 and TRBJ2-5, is GAGVSQSPSNKVTEKGKDVELRCDPISGHTALYWYRQSLGQGLEFLIYFQGNSAPDKSGLPSDRFSAERTGGSVSTLTIQRTQQEDSAVYLCASSYGLRETQYFGPGTRLLVL.

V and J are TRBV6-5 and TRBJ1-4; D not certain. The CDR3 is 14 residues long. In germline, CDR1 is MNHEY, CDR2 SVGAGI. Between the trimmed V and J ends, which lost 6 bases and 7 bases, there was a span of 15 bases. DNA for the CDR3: TGTGCCAGCAGAAAGAGTAGCATTGGTGAAAAACTGTTTTTT. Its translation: CASRKSSIGEKLFF.

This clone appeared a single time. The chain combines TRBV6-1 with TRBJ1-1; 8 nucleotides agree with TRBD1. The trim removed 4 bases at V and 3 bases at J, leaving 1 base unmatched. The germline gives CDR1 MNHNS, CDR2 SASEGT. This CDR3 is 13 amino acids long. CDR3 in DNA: TGTGCCAGCAGTGCGGACAGGGACACTGAAGCTTTCTTT. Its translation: CASSADRDTEAFF.

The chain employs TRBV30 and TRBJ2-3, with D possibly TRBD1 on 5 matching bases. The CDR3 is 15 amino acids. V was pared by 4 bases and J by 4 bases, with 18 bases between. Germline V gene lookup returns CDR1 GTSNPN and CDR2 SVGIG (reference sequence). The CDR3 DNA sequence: TGTGCCTGGATTGGTAGCCCCGACAGCGCAGATACGCAGTATTTT. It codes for CAWIGSPDSADTQYF.

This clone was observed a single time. The CDR3 sequence is CASSLVRGRFDTQYF. The DNA for the CDR3 is TGTGCCAGCAGCTTAGTCCGCGGGAGGTTCGATACGCAGTATTTT. This chain links TRBV7-8 with TRBJ2-3, with 8 bases aligning to TRBD2. Germline V lookup: CDR1 SGHVS, CDR2 FQNEAQ. This CDR3 spans 15 amino acids. J lost 6 bases, V lost 1 base, and 6 bases had no gene match.

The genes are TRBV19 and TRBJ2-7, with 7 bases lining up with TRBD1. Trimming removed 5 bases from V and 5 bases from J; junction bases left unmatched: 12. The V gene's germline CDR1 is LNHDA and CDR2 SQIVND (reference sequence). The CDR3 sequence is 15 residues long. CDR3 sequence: CASSGTGQSLNEQYF. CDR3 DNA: TGTGCCAGTAGTGGAACGGGACAGTCCCTGAACGAGCAGTACTTC.